A selection of T cell receptor beta chains follows, all from one sample in a study of identifying expanded T cells in peripheral blood. Method: immunoSEQ multiplex PCR; TCRdb's copy keeps in-frame clones and lacks some. In the table there are some 54,000 clones, approximately 80% of which are singletons. What was sequenced was blood. The receptors were gathered from a person aged 18-69 years in good health. Both conserved end residues are part of each CDR3. Fields, in order: V gene, CDR3 length, CDR3 protein.

>TRBV30|16
CAWSVMKSSGANVLTF
>TRBV5-1|15
CASSGGGSGANVLTF
>TRBV6-5|14
CASSYLGQGDEAFF
>TRBV5-4|13
CASSPHRAEGYTF
>TRBV18|12
CATHGARETQYF
>TRBV6-1|15
CASSRRGREEETQYF
>TRBV7-3|15
CASSLFGSGANVLTF
>TRBV19|11
CASYGTAGQYF
>TRBV7-6|15
CASSSDGRVNQPQHF
>TRBV12-5|15
CASGLGQGENYGYTF
>TRBV5-1|13
CASSLLTEGGYTF
>TRBV7-9|18
CASSPWGGPRIYTDTQYF
>TRBV2|14
CASRTSTDWGEQYF
>TRBV7-8|16
CASSLGRSRANQPQHF
>TRBV7-8|15
CASSKDPRTSGEQFF
>TRBV6-6|13
CASSYVGRPGQFF
>TRBV10-1|13
CASSESHLAEAFF
>TRBV5-1|18
CASSHTPPQLAQKGTQYF
>TRBV4-3|20
CASSQAGTSGRISSYNEQFF
>TRBV30|15
CAWRDRDGQGSEAFF
>TRBV9|15
CASSVGWQGGQPQHF
>TRBV11-2|12
CASATVSDTQYF
>TRBV9|15
CASSVAVGGYNEQFF
>TRBV7-2|16
CASSLDPGQGRYEQYF
>TRBV10-3|14
CAISPNSTVTGYTF
>TRBV6-1|12
CASGRVYQPQHF
>TRBV6-1|13
CASSEVSLGELFF
>TRBV9|14
CASSPIPGQGGYTF
>TRBV6-1|12
CARGRETGEQYF
>TRBV30|16
CAWTLGWRGGQDEQFF
>TRBV19|13
CASSSQGGEKLFF
>TRBV9|13
CASSVDITGELFF
>TRBV6-6|15
CASTTGTHSTDTQYF
>TRBV7-9|14
CASSFHPSNEKLFF
>TRBV5-4|11
CASSREEEQFF
>TRBV14|15
CASSSGLGALYEQYF
>TRBV4-1|13
CASSPGMYQPQHF
>TRBV19|16
CASSPAVGAYNSPLHF
>TRBV19|14
CASSIGQGADTQYF
>TRBV2|16
CASSISRTGAKETQYF
>TRBV7-2|15
CASSIRDGGTGELFF
>TRBV27|14
CASRSGQATGELFF
>TRBV28|14
CASRRQGPYYEQYF
>TRBV15|15
CATSAGTSGPNEQFF
>TRBV6-5|14
CASSYSGQTYGYTF
>TRBV25-1|13
CASSSRDGREAFF
>TRBV7-9|16
CASKPRGQGMNTEAFF
>TRBV18|16
CASSANAGQGNQPQHF
>TRBV6-5|15
CASSSRLRVGGTQYF
>TRBV7-9|15
CASSSDRGRSRGYTF
>TRBV11-1|16
CASSLAWSGGQETQYF
>TRBV7-2|16
CASRLGGRLVNTEAFF
>TRBV19|13
CASSVVSSYEQYF